One sample yielded the 17 T cell receptor beta chains listed below, sequenced in a study of tumor-infiltrating lymphocytes in primary liver carcinoma. Extraction of RNA together with DNA used 20-30 mg of unsorted bulk tissue. From approximately 530 ng of total RNA, TCR beta-specific cDNA was reverse-transcribed using a constant-region primer. Modified slightly, ARM-PCR produced TCR beta libraries over three nested multiplex PCR rounds. Investigators reported that the first two PCR rounds, at about 11 cycles each, used TRBV1-TRBV30 forward primers with a C-beta reverse primer. One entry per CDR3 protein results from TCRdb running MiXCR on the multiplex PCR reads. This table holds about 200,000 distinct CDR3 sequences, around 81% found once. The material sequenced was tumor tissue from primary liver carcinoma. The receptors come from a middle-aged man with primary liver carcinoma and hepatitis B virus infection.

As regards this clonotype: Compared with germline, one end of the junction differs, possibly owing to a read error. CDR3 sequence reads: CASSQDRGAGEEHCF. The CDR3 DNA reads as TGCGCCAGCAGCCAAGATAGGGGGGCGGGAGAGGAGCACTGCTTC. V gene TRBV4-3 combines with J gene TRBJ2-5, with a tentative D call TRBD2 (7 bases). Germline V gives CDR1 LGHNA, CDR2 YSLEER. The CDR3 covers 15 residues.

A remark on this clonotype: A read error may account for a junction end that differs from germline. The V gene is TRBV4-2, the J gene TRBJ2-2; D might be TRBD2 (6 bases). The length of the CDR3 is 16 residues. Germline values: CDR1 LGHNA, CDR2 YNFKEQ. CDR3 nucleotide sequence: TGTGCCAGTAGCCAAGATGGAGGGGACGTCACAGGGGAGCTGTTTTTT. Amino acid sequence: CASSQDGGDVTGELFF.

As regards this clonotype: A much larger clone differs from this one at a single base, so this may be a read error. The chain uses TRBV28 and TRBJ1-5, with 10 bases fitting TRBD1. CDR1 is MDHEN, CDR2 SYDVKM, per germline. The CDR3 length is 14 residues. The CDR3 DNA reads as TGTGCCAGCAAAAGACAGGGGGCGACTCAGCCCCATCATTTT. Its translation: CASKRQGATQPHHF.

This chain links TRBV6-5 with TRBJ2-1; tentative D call: TRBD2 (5 bases). The CDR3 runs to 13 residues. Germline CDR1 MNHEY, CDR2 SVGAGI. CDR3 sequence: CTTRGSSYNEQFF. CDR3 coding DNA: TGTACCACTCGTGGGAGCTCCTACAATGAGCAGTTCTTC.

As concerns this clonotype: The junction and the germline gene differ at one end; a read error may be behind it. The rearrangement uses TRBV29-1 and TRBJ2-2; possibly TRBD2 for D (7 bases). In germline, CDR1 is SQVTM, CDR2 ANQGSEA. The length of the CDR3 is 15 residues. The CDR3 nucleotides are TGCAGCGTTGGGACTAGTGCGGCGAACACCGGGGGGCTGTTATTT. This gives the protein CSVGTSAANTGGLLF.

The rearrangement joins TRBV29-1 to TRBJ2-5; 7 bases map to TRBD1. V was clipped by 6 bases and J by 7 bases; unmatched bases: 8. This CDR3 comprises 12 residues. The V gene's germline CDR1 is SQVTM and CDR2 ANQGSEA. The CDR3 DNA follows: TGCAGCGTACGACAGGGATGGACGACCCAGTACTTC. Encoded protein: CSVRQGWTTQYF.

This clonotype was observed a single time. The rearrangement uses TRBV13 and TRBJ2-7; D may be TRBD2 (5 bases). There are 13 residues in the CDR3. The germline V and J ends were trimmed by 8 bases and 8 bases, with 19 bases remaining between them. Germline CDR1 PRHDT, CDR2 FYEKMQ (reference sequence). In nucleotides, the CDR3 is TGTGCCAGCGGGAGAGGAGGACCCTATAAGCAGTACTTC. Its translation: CASGRGGPYKQYF. Full variable domain (missing parts from reference TRBV13 and TRBJ2-7): AAGVIQSPRHLIKEKRETATLKCYPIPRHDTVYWYQQGPGQDPQFLISFYEKMQSDKGSIPDRFSAQQFSDYHSELNMSSLELGDSALYFCASGRGGPYKQYFGPGTRLTVT.

About this clonotype: The CDR3 carries no conserved terminal phenylalanine or tryptophan, so it likely arises from a read error. The chain couples TRBV5-1 to TRBJ2-7; a weak D match, TRBD2 (5 bases). The CDR3 length is 15 residues. Germline V lookup: CDR1 SGHRS, CDR2 YFSETQ. V dropped 2 bases and J dropped 3 bases, with 15 bases sitting between them. For the CDR3, the DNA is TGCGCCAGCAGCTTTGCCGGGATAAGCTGCTACGAGCAGTACTAC. Amino acid sequence: CASSFAGISCYEQYY.

V is TRBV7-2 and J is TRBJ1-1; 10 bases map to TRBD1. The ends lost 6 bases at V and 4 bases at J; junction bases unmatched: 8. This CDR3 contains 15 residues. Germline CDR1 is SGHTA and CDR2 is FQGNSA. The chain's CDR3 is CASSRTGGLSTEAFF. CDR3 DNA: TGTGCCAGCAGTCGGACAGGGGGGTTGAGCACTGAAGCTTTCTTT. Full variable domain (missing parts from reference TRBV7-2 and TRBJ1-1): GAGVSQSPSNKVTEKGKDVELRCDPISGHTALYWYRQSLGQGLEFLIYFQGNSAPDKSGLPSDRFSAERTGGSVSTLTIQRTQQEDSAVYLCASSRTGGLSTEAFFGQGTRLTVV.

Remarks on this clonotype: A much larger clone lies a single base off, so this may be a read error. The chain joins TRBV5-1 to TRBJ1-1, with D uncertain. Germline V CDR1 and CDR2: SGHRS, YFSETQ. The CDR3 is made up of 13 amino acids. This chain's CDR3 is CASSDDPNTQAFF. The CDR3 DNA reads TGCGCCAGCAGCGATGATCCGAACACTCAAGCTTTCTTT.

Of note for this clonotype: A read error may account for a junction end that differs from germline. V and J are TRBV5-1 and TRBJ2-3, with D hard to call. Germline CDR1 and CDR2: SGHRS and YFSETQ. This CDR3 contains 15 residues. The DNA of the CDR3 is TGCGCCAGCAGCTTGGCCAGCACCAGCACAGATACACAGTATTTT. It encodes CASSLASTSTDTQYF. Variable domain in full (rest from reference TRBV5-1 and TRBJ2-3): KAGVTQTPRYLIKTRGQQVTLSCSPISGHRSVSWYQQTPGQGLQFLFEYFSETQRNKGNFPGRFSGRQFSNSRSEMNVSTLELGDSALYLCASSLASTSTDTQYFGPGTRLTVL.

Turning to this clonotype: One end of the junction varies from germline; a read error may be responsible. The CDR3 sequence: CVSIPTEQTTQYF. CDR3 nucleotides: TGTGTCAGCATCCCGACAGAACAGACCACGCAGTATTTT. This sequence joins TRBV14 and TRBJ2-3, with D perhaps matching TRBD1 (5 bases). Germline-derived CDR1 and CDR2 are SGHDN and FVKESK. The CDR3 has 13 residues.

This clonotype was counted a few times. The chain carries TRBV11-2 and TRBJ2-2, with D unclear. V was clipped by 8 bases and J by 5 bases, with 15 bases between them. Germline lookup yields CDR1 SGHAT and CDR2 FQNNGV. The CDR3 covers 14 residues. The CDR3 reads CASASQLNTGELFF. The DNA of the CDR3 is TGTGCCAGCGCGTCTCAATTGAATACCGGGGAGCTGTTTTTT.

Concerning this clonotype itself: One end of the junction is discordant with germline, which a read error may explain. The chain carries TRBV12-3 or TRBV12-4 and TRBJ1-1; tentative D call: TRBD1 (5 bases). This CDR3 region has 14 residues. The CDR3 bases are TGTACCAGCAGTTTGGGGCTGTTGAACACTGAAGCTTTCTTT. Translated: CTSSLGLLNTEAFF.

With regard to this clonotype: Without the conserved terminal phenylalanine or tryptophan, this CDR3 likely stems from a read error. The rearrangement joins TRBV5-6 to TRBJ1-2; the match to TRBD1 covers 8 bases. Per germline, CDR1 SGHDT and CDR2 YYEEEE. The CDR3 loop spans 14 amino acids. Here the CDR3 reads CVSGPQGANYGYTL. The CDR3 DNA follows: TGTGTCAGCGGTCCACAGGGGGCTAACTATGGCTACACCTTA.

Details on this clonotype: The junction does not match germline at one end; this may be a read error. The V call is TRBV11-2, the J call TRBJ1-5; D is perhaps TRBD1 (5 bases). CDR1 is SGHAT and CDR2 is FQNNGV in the germline V gene. This CDR3 spans 16 amino acids. The CDR3 DNA is TGTGTCAGCAGCCTAAAAGAGGGACTGACGAATCAACCCCAGCATTTT. This sequence encodes CVSSLKEGLTNQPQHF.

This chain joins TRBV29-1 and TRBJ2-3; TRBD1 aligns across 8 bases. Germline V gene sequence: CDR1 SQVTM, CDR2 ANQGSEA. J gave up 14 bases and V 6 bases, and 10 bases lay outside the gene matches. The CDR3 is 11 residues long. The CDR3 nucleotides read TGCAGCGTGGCGGACAGGGAGAGAGTGTATTTT. Translated, it gives CSVADRERVYF.